These 11 T cell receptor beta chains originate from one sample sequenced in a study of cytomegalovirus exposure and HLA in healthy donors. In the PCR, 60 Vbeta and 13 Jbeta primers were used. Measured with immunoSEQ multiplex PCR; TCRdb has only the in-frame clones, and not every one. The sample yields 130,000 or so clones, around 75% seen once. Material for sequencing was PBMCs. These receptors were obtained from a woman between 50 and 59 years old in good health and CMV-seropositive.

This clone occurred once. J is TRBJ1-2 and V is TRBV10-2; 7 bases fit TRBD1. V was pared by 7 bases and J by 3 bases, with 5 bases of the junction left unmatched. Germline values: CDR1 WSHSY, CDR2 SAAADI. The CDR3 totals 13 residues. CDR3 DNA sequence: TGCGCCAGCAAGGCGGGGACAGACTATGGCTACACCTTC. Protein product: CASKAGTDYGYTF.

The rearrangement uses TRBV4-2 and TRBJ2-5, with D tentatively TRBD2 (7 bases). From germline, CDR1 is LGHNA and CDR2 YNFKEQ. This CDR3 spans 17 amino acids. With 0 bases removed from V and 5 bases from J, the gap between germline ends came to 19 bases. The CDR3 region is CASSQEGGGTNRETQYF. CDR3 bases: TGTGCCAGCAGCCAAGAAGGGGGGGGGACCAACCGGGAGACCCAGTACTTC.

The V and J genes are TRBV5-6 and TRBJ2-7; TRBD1 matches 10 bases. Germline CDR1 and CDR2: SGHDT and YYEEEE. V shed 2 bases, J shed 2 bases, and the junction held 4 bases outside the gene matches. This CDR3 has 15 amino acids. CDR3 residues: CASSLLTGGAYEQYF. As DNA, the CDR3 is TGTGCCAGCAGCTTACTGACAGGGGGCGCCTACGAGCAGTACTTC.

J is TRBJ2-1 and V is TRBV4-1; 7 bases match TRBD1. Germline V gene sequence: CDR1 MGHRA, CDR2 YSYEKL. V gave up 4 bases and J gave up 7 bases; unmatched junction bases: 10. The CDR3 loop spans 15 amino acids. CDR3 nucleotides: TGCGCCAGCAGCCCCCGGCGGCAGGGGGTGAATGAGCAGTTCTTC. Encoded protein: CASSPRRQGVNEQFF.

This rearrangement joins TRBV7-9 to TRBJ1-6, with 8 positions matching TRBD1. The trim removed 5 bases at V and 9 bases at J, leaving 12 bases unmatched. CDR1 SEHNR and CDR2 FQNEAQ come from the germline V gene (reference sequence). CDR3 length equals 16 residues. The CDR3 loop is CASSRLGQGEFSPLHF. For the CDR3, the DNA is TGTGCCAGCAGCAGATTAGGACAGGGAGAGTTTTCACCCCTCCACTTT.

This clone was counted a single time. The V gene is TRBV25-1, the J gene TRBJ1-3; perhaps TRBD1 as D (6 bases). Germline CDR1 is MGHDK and CDR2 is SYGVNS. The CDR3 runs to 17 residues. The germline V and J ends were trimmed by 8 bases and 2 bases, with 22 bases remaining between them. In DNA, the CDR3 is TGTGCCAGCTCTCAGGACAGACCCACTTACCCTGGAAACACCATATATTTT. Translation: CASSQDRPTYPGNTIYF.

This rearrangement joins TRBV6-1 to TRBJ2-1, with TRBD1 matching over 8 bases. Germline V gene sequence: CDR1 MNHNS, CDR2 SASEGT. V gave up 5 bases and J gave up 8 bases; unmatched junction bases: 5. This CDR3 spans 13 amino acids. The CDR3: CASSTQGADEQFF. The CDR3, as DNA: TGTGCCAGCAGTACGCAGGGGGCCGATGAGCAGTTCTTC.

The rearrangement uses TRBV4-3 and TRBJ2-1; D possibly corresponds to TRBD2 (6 bases). The germline V and J ends were trimmed by 0 bases and 0 bases, with 18 bases remaining between them. The CDR3 loop spans 19 amino acids. Germline CDR1 and CDR2: LGHNA and YSLEER. This CDR3 is CASSQEEGRLRGSYNEQFF. The CDR3 coding sequence is TGCGCCAGCAGCCAAGAAGAGGGGAGGCTCCGAGGCTCCTACAATGAGCAGTTCTTC.

The gene calls are TRBV6-5 and TRBJ2-5; D is perhaps TRBD1 (6 bases). This CDR3 is built from 13 residues. Trimming left V 7 bases short and J 11 bases short, with 20 bases between. The germline V gene encodes CDR1 MNHEY and CDR2 SVGAGI. CDR3 DNA sequence: TGTGCCAGCACGAAACGGGCCGAGGGGGAGCAGTACTTC. Amino acid sequence: CASTKRAEGEQYF.

J is TRBJ1-2 and V is TRBV9; 7 bases agree with TRBD1. Germline CDR1 SGDLS, CDR2 YYNGEE. The CDR3 is 15 amino acids. The V segment lost 0 bases and the J segment 8 bases; nucleotides outside the gene matches: 10. CDR3: CASSVVNPGQAGYTF. The CDR3 coding sequence is TGTGCCAGCAGCGTAGTTAATCCTGGACAGGCGGGCTACACCTTC.

The V and J genes are TRBV9 and TRBJ2-7; D is possibly TRBD2 (6 bases). CDR3 length: 13 residues. CDR1 is SGDLS and CDR2 is YYNGEE in the germline V gene. V lost 7 bases and J lost 0, with 11 bases in between. The CDR3: CASEGTVSYEQYF. Written as DNA, the CDR3 is TGTGCCAGCGAAGGGACTGTCTCCTACGAGCAGTACTTC.